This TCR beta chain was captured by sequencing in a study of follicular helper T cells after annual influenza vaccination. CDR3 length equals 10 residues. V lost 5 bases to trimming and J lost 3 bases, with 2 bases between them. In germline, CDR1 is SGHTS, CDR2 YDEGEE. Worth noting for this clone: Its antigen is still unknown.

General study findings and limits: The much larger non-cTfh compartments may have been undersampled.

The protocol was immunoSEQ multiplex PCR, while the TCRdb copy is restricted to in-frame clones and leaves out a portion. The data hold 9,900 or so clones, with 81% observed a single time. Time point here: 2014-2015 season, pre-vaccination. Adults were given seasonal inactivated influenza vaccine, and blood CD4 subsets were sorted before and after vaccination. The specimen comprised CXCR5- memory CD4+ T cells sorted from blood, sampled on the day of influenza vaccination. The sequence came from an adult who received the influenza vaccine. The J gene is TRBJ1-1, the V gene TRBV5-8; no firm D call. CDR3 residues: CASRYTEAFF. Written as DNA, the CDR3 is TGTGCCAGCAGGTACACTGAAGCTTTCTTT.